This T cell receptor (beta chain) was sequenced for a study of blood T cell repertoires in COVID-19. Across the whole study: Samples taken during acute and convalescent COVID-19 were collected in the United States, Italy and Spain. PBMCs, B-cell-depleted T cells, or T cells provided the cDNA or gDNA that made up the material.

This CDR3 spans 14 amino acids. Germline V gene lookup returns CDR1 SGHTA and CDR2 FQGNSA. Deletions cut 2 bases from V and 5 bases from J, with 12 bases between. Study processing details: It was from reference gene primer amplification that nucleated cell counts were estimated. Only in-frame clones appear in the TCRdb table, and some are missing; sequencing was by immunoSEQ multiplex PCR. The DNA was the basis for D and trimming; V, J and clone size are from that table. The sample has some 170,000 clones, about 85% seen once. Clinical histories supplied by participants themselves formed the basis of cohort assignment.

V usage is TRBV7-2 and J usage is TRBJ2-5, with D maybe TRBD1 (5 bases). The sequencing sample was made of PBMCs or T cells enriched from blood (not recorded which). This sequence originates from a middle-aged man who had recovered from COVID-19. The CDR3 loop reads CASSLSAGRETQYF. In DNA, the CDR3 is TGTGCCAGCAGCTTATCGGCAGGGCGGGAGACCCAGTACTTC.